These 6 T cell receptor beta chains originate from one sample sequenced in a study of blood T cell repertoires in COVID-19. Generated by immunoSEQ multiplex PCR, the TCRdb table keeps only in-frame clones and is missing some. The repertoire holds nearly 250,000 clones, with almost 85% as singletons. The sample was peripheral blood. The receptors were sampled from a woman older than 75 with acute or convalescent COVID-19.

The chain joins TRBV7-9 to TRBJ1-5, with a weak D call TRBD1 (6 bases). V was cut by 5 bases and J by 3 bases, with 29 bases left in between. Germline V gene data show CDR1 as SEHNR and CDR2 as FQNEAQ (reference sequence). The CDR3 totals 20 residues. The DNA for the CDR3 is TGTGCCAGCAGCAAACGGCGACAGGTCGACCACTTTCGGGCCAATCAGCCCCAGCATTTT. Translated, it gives CASSKRRQVDHFRANQPQHF.

Written as DNA, the CDR3 is TGTGCCAGCAGCTCAAGGACTCCTGATACGCAGTATTTT. Amino acids: CASSSRTPDTQYF. The chain combines TRBV11-3 with TRBJ2-3, with D maybe TRBD2 (5 bases). Trimming stripped 4 bases from V and 6 bases from J, with 11 bases between. Per germline, CDR1 SGHNT and CDR2 YENEEA. The CDR3 is made up of 13 amino acids.

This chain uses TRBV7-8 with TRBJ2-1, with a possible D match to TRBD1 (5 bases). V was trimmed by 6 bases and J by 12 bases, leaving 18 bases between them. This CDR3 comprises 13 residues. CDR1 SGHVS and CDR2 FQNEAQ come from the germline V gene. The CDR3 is CASSQTDKVRQFF. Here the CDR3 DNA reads TGTGCCAGCAGTCAGACAGATAAAGTCAGGCAGTTCTTC.

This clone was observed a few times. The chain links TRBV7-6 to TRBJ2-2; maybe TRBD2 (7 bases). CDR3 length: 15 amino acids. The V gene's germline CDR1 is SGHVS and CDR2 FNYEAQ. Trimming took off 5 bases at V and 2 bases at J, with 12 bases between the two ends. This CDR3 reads CASSTGGLNTGELFF. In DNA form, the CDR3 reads TGTGCCAGCAGCACCGGGGGGCTTAACACCGGGGAGCTGTTTTTT.

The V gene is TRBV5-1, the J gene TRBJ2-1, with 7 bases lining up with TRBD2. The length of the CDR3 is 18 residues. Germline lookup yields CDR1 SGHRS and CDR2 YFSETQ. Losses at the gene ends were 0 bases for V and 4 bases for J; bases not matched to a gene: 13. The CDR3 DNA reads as TGCGCCAGCAGCTTGGGCTTGCGGGAGCGGGGCACGTACAATGAGCAGTTCTTC. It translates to CASSLGLRERGTYNEQFF.

CDR3 bases: TGTGCCAGCAGCCCACGGGGGGACAACACCGGGGAGCTGTTTTTT. Amino acid sequence: CASSPRGDNTGELFF. The V gene is TRBV9, the J gene TRBJ2-2; the match to TRBD2 covers 7 bases. The CDR3 is 15 amino acids. J lost 2 bases, V lost 4 bases, and 5 bases had no gene match. Germline CDR1 is SGDLS and CDR2 is YYNGEE.